This passage covers 28 T cell receptor beta chains from one sample sequenced in a study of T cell responses to AZD1222 COVID-19 vaccine. Libraries were prepared by immunoSEQ multiplex PCR; TCRdb keeps only in-frame clonotypes and omits some of them. Counted here are approximately 140,000 clones, 85% to 95% occurring once; the ten biggest clones make up around 1.3%. The sample was peripheral blood, taken on day 0 of AZD1222 vaccination. The receptors shown here come from an adult in good health.

The CDR3 DNA reads TGTGCCAGCACCGTTTCTACTGGCGGGAGGGCCCCCACCGGGGAGCTGTTTTTT. Protein product: CASTVSTGGRAPTGELFF. V gene TRBV5-5 combines with J gene TRBJ2-2, with 9 positions matching TRBD2. The CDR3 length is 18 residues. Germline CDR1 SGHKS, CDR2 YYEKEE (reference sequence). V was pared by 6 bases and J by 4 bases, with 16 bases of the junction left unmatched.

The chain's CDR3 is CASSPGTGYGYTF. The CDR3 nucleotides are TGTGCCAGCAGCCCCGGGACAGGCTATGGCTACACCTTC. The chain carries TRBV6-5 and TRBJ1-2, with TRBD1 matching over 8 bases. The CDR3 runs to 13 residues. Germline loops: CDR1 MNHEY, CDR2 SVGAGI. Trimming at V came to 6 bases and at J to 4 bases, leaving 4 bases not matched to a gene.

The CDR3 DNA reads TGTGCCAGCAGTTACGCGGCGGGAGCCAGGTTCGAGCAGTTCTTC. The encoded protein is CASSYAAGARFEQFF. This rearrangement joins TRBV6-2 or TRBV6-3 to TRBJ2-1, with 7 bases matching TRBD2. V was pared by 2 bases and J by 10 bases, with 11 bases of the junction left unmatched. The CDR3 has 15 amino acids. Germline assignment: CDR1 MNHEY and CDR2 SVGEGT.

This chain connects TRBV5-1 to TRBJ2-3; D not resolved. The germline V gene has CDR1 SGHRS and CDR2 YFSETQ. Trimming left V 0 bases short and J 1 base short, with 6 bases between. This CDR3 has 14 residues. CDR3 sequence reads: CASSLADGTDTQYF. In nucleotides, the CDR3 is TGCGCCAGCAGCTTGGCCGATGGCACAGATACGCAGTATTTT.

The gene calls are TRBV30 and TRBJ2-5; TRBD2 matches 7 bases. The CDR3 is 13 residues long. The germline V gene encodes CDR1 GTSNPN and CDR2 SVGIG (reference sequence). The V and J ends lost 5 bases and 4 bases, in that order; junction bases with no gene match: 7. The CDR3 DNA reads TGTGCCTGGGAAAGGGGACTATTAGAGACCCAGTACTTC. Translated, it gives CAWERGLLETQYF.

The chain joins TRBV7-9 to TRBJ2-3, with 10 bases that match TRBD2. Losses at the gene ends were 4 bases for V and 5 bases for J; bases not matched to a gene: 3. Germline V lookup: CDR1 SEHNR, CDR2 FQNEAQ (reference sequence). This CDR3 spans 14 amino acids. The CDR3 loop is CASSSGLAIDTQYF. The DNA of the CDR3 is TGTGCCAGCAGCTCGGGACTAGCGATAGATACGCAGTATTTT.

This chain uses TRBV5-8 with TRBJ2-1; 9 bases agree with TRBD2. J gave up 1 base and V 0 bases, and 5 bases lay outside the gene matches. This CDR3 spans 17 amino acids. Germline CDR1 SGHTS, CDR2 YDEGEE. The CDR3 region has the DNA TGTGCCAGCAGCTTGGCTAAGACTAGCGGTTCCTACAATGAGCAGTTCTTC. This translates into CASSLAKTSGSYNEQFF. The variable domain in full, completed from reference TRBV5-8 and TRBJ2-1, reads EAGVTQSPTHLIKTRGQQATLRCSPISGHTSVYWYQQALGLGLQFLLWYDEGEERNRGNFPPRFSGRQFPNYSSELNVNALELEDSALYLCASSLAKTSGSYNEQFFGPGTRLTVL.

The chain carries TRBV30 and TRBJ1-2; a weak D match, TRBD1 (6 bases). V shed 7 bases and J shed 7 bases, with 19 bases lying between them. This CDR3 spans 13 amino acids. Germline-derived CDR1 and CDR2 are GTSNPN and SVGIG (reference sequence). The CDR3 here is CAYHQGRTLGYTF. The CDR3 coding sequence is TGTGCCTACCACCAGGGGCGTACCCTTGGCTACACCTTC.

This sequence joins TRBV19 and TRBJ1-5; D gene unclear. Per germline, CDR1 LNHDA and CDR2 SQIVND (reference sequence). The germline V and J ends were trimmed by 6 bases and 8 bases, with 17 bases remaining between them. The CDR3 is 14 residues long. For the CDR3, the DNA is TGTGCCAGTAGACCACCGGCCCATTATGAGCCCCAGCATTTT. Translated: CASRPPAHYEPQHF.

The J gene is TRBJ2-3, the V gene TRBV20-1; TRBD1 might be the D (6 bases). Per the germline V gene, CDR1 is DFQATT and CDR2 is SNEGSKA (reference sequence). V was trimmed by 3 bases and J by 3 bases, leaving 10 bases between them. This CDR3 region has 13 residues. CDR3 sequence reads: CSASGQLTDTQYF. Here the CDR3 DNA reads TGCAGTGCTAGTGGACAGCTAACAGATACGCAGTATTTT.

The V gene is TRBV7-9, the J gene TRBJ1-6, with D maybe TRBD1 (6 bases). There are 16 residues in the CDR3. V was pared by 2 bases and J by 0 bases, with 8 bases between. Germline loops: CDR1 SEHNR, CDR2 FQNEAQ (reference sequence). The CDR3 DNA reads as TGTGCCAGCAGCTTACAGGGGAACTCCTATAATTCACCCCTCCACTTT. It is translated as CASSLQGNSYNSPLHF.

J is TRBJ1-5 and V is TRBV28; D gene unclear. Germline CDR1 is MDHEN and CDR2 is SYDVKM. The CDR3 loop spans 15 amino acids. Trimming shortened V by 5 bases and J by 2 bases, and 13 bases separated the two germline ends. CDR3 sequence: CASSTPGVGNQPQHF. CDR3 sequence (DNA): TGTGCCAGCAGTACCCCTGGGGTGGGCAATCAGCCCCAGCATTTT. The full variable domain, with the rest looked up from reference TRBV28 and TRBJ1-5, is DVKVTQSSRYLVKRTGEKVFLECVQDMDHENMFWYRQDPGLGLRLIYFSYDVKMKEKGDIPEGYSVSREKKERFSLILESASTNQTSMYLCASSTPGVGNQPQHFGDGTRLSIL.

The rearrangement uses TRBV6-2 or TRBV6-3 and TRBJ1-5; 7 bases align to TRBD1. V trimming: 3 bases; J trimming: 3 bases; junction bases outside the gene matches: 8. The CDR3 covers 16 residues. Germline loops: CDR1 MNHEY, CDR2 SVGEGT. CDR3: CASSYESGQDNQPQHF. The CDR3 nucleotides read TGTGCCAGCAGTTATGAGTCCGGACAGGACAATCAGCCCCAGCATTTT.

The chain couples TRBV28 to TRBJ2-3, with D uncertain. From germline, CDR1 is MDHEN and CDR2 SYDVKM. The CDR3 has 13 amino acids. The V end was cut by 4 bases, the J end by 4 bases, with 9 bases between. The CDR3 nucleotides read TGTGCCAGCAGTTCCATCGCACCAGATACGCAGTATTTT. This gives the protein CASSSIAPDTQYF.

The chain joins TRBV6-5 to TRBJ1-4; a weak D match, TRBD1 (6 bases). The CDR3 has 14 amino acids. Germline lookup yields CDR1 MNHEY and CDR2 SVGAGI. Trimming stripped 8 bases from V and 3 bases from J, with 13 bases between. CDR3 region: CASRWDIPNEKLFF. The CDR3 DNA reads TGTGCCAGCCGCTGGGACATTCCTAATGAAAAACTGTTTTTT.

This chain uses TRBV10-3 with TRBJ1-5, with a possible D match to TRBD1 (5 bases). The CDR3 extends over 13 amino acids. CDR1 and CDR2 from the germline V gene are ENHRY and SYGVKD. With 10 bases removed from V and 5 bases from J, the gap between germline ends came to 15 bases. The CDR3 DNA is TGTGCCAGCGGTGCCCAGGGCGATCAGCCCCAGCATTTT. Encoded protein: CASGAQGDQPQHF.

V and J are TRBV6-5 and TRBJ2-3; a possible D gene is TRBD1 (6 bases). CDR1 is MNHEY, CDR2 SVGAGI, per germline. Trimming left V 5 bases short and J 4 bases short, with 7 bases between. The CDR3 is 12 amino acids. This chain's CDR3 is CASSPGADTQYF. CDR3 DNA sequence: TGTGCCAGCAGTCCAGGGGCAGATACGCAGTATTTT.

The chain combines TRBV19 with TRBJ1-2, with D possibly matching TRBD1 (6 bases). Per germline, CDR1 LNHDA and CDR2 SQIVND (reference sequence). The CDR3 covers 14 residues. The germline V and J ends were trimmed by 7 bases and 5 bases, with 17 bases remaining between them. The CDR3 nucleotides read TGTGCCAGTACCTTAGAGGGGGACACTTATGGCTACACCTTC. As protein: CASTLEGDTYGYTF. The whole variable domain, remainder taken from reference TRBV19 and TRBJ1-2, is DGGITQSPKYLFRKEGQNVTLSCEQNLNHDAMYWYRQDPGQGLRLIYYSQIVNDFQKGDIAEGYSVSREKKESFPLTVTSAQKNPTAFYLCASTLEGDTYGYTFGSGTRLTVV.

This clone was found once. This chain connects TRBV19 to TRBJ2-1; 8 nucleotides align to TRBD2. V gave up 5 bases and J gave up 4 bases; unmatched junction bases: 4. There are 14 residues in the CDR3. Germline values: CDR1 LNHDA, CDR2 SQIVND (reference sequence). Here the CDR3 DNA reads TGTGCCAGTAGTCGCTTAGCGGGGTACAATGAGCAGTTCTTC. This gives the protein CASSRLAGYNEQFF.

This sequence joins TRBV28 and TRBJ2-2; D is unresolved. The CDR3 is 13 amino acids. The germline V and J ends were trimmed by 10 bases and 0 bases, with 9 bases remaining between them. CDR1 is MDHEN and CDR2 is SYDVKM in the germline V gene. The CDR3 reads CATQRANTGELFF. The CDR3 DNA is TGTGCCACCCAGCGAGCGAACACCGGGGAGCTGTTTTTT.

The genes are TRBV18 and TRBJ2-3; the match to TRBD2 covers 9 bases. CDR3 length: 15 residues. CDR1 and CDR2 from the germline V gene are KGHSH and LQKENI. The ends lost 3 bases at V and 5 bases at J; junction bases unmatched: 6. For the CDR3, the DNA is TGTGCCAGCTCACCGCAAGCGGGAGGAGGAGATACGCAGTATTTT. Translating it yields CASSPQAGGGDTQYF.

The chain links TRBV9 to TRBJ2-1; 9 bases agree with TRBD2. The CDR3 extends over 15 amino acids. Germline V gene lookup returns CDR1 SGDLS and CDR2 YYNGEE. The junction had 6 bases not matched to a gene; V was cut back by 0 bases and J by 8 bases. The CDR3, as DNA: TGTGCCAGCAGCGTAGATGGACTAGCGTTTGATGAGCAGTTCTTC. Translated, it gives CASSVDGLAFDEQFF.

This chain joins TRBV30 and TRBJ1-1; 9 nucleotides align to TRBD1. J lost 5 bases, V lost 4 bases, and 11 bases had no gene match. CDR1 GTSNPN and CDR2 SVGIG come from the germline V gene (reference sequence). The CDR3 totals 15 residues. The CDR3 loop is CAWTSGTGLGTEAFF. CDR3 in DNA: TGTGCCTGGACGTCCGGGACAGGGCTTGGGACTGAAGCTTTCTTT.

The gene calls are TRBV11-1 and TRBJ1-1; TRBD1 aligns across 8 bases. CDR1 is SGHAT and CDR2 is FQDESV in the germline V gene (reference sequence). Losses at the gene ends were 3 bases for V and 4 bases for J; bases not matched to a gene: 4. The CDR3 is made up of 14 amino acids. CDR3 sequence: CASSLTGDGTEAFF. DNA for the CDR3: TGTGCCAGCAGCTTGACAGGGGATGGCACTGAAGCTTTCTTT.

The rearrangement uses TRBV6-6 and TRBJ1-5, with D tentatively TRBD1 (5 bases). With 6 bases removed from V and 7 bases from J, the gap between germline ends came to 19 bases. The CDR3 has 15 amino acids. The germline V gene has CDR1 MNHNY and CDR2 SVGAGI (reference sequence). As DNA, the CDR3 is TGTGCCAGCAGAAACGACCTTGGGGGACGCCAGCCCCAGCATTTT. It is translated as CASRNDLGGRQPQHF.

This chain links TRBV3-1 (or the pseudogene TRBV3-2) with TRBJ2-1; 7 bases match TRBD2. The J segment lost 10 bases and the V segment lost 1 base, leaving 4 bases of the junction unmatched. The CDR3 loop spans 13 amino acids. Germline assignment: CDR1 LGHDT and CDR2 YNNKEL (reference sequence). The CDR3 DNA sequence: TGTGCCAGCAGCCAAGGAGGGAGGGGCGAGCAGTTCTTC. This translates into CASSQGGRGEQFF.

The chain carries TRBV21-1 and TRBJ1-4; the DNA was not used to check the table's D call, TRBD1. TRBV21-1 corresponds to a pseudogene. The CDR3 extends over 16 amino acids. CDR3 region: CASSKPDTGAQGKLFF. CDR3 DNA sequence: TGTGCCAGCAGCAAGCCTGATACAGGGGCCCAGGGAAAACTGTTTTTT.

J is TRBJ1-5 and V is TRBV2; 10 bases fit TRBD1. The trim removed 7 bases at V and 9 bases at J, leaving 6 bases unmatched. The V gene's germline CDR1 is SNHLY and CDR2 FYNNEI. The CDR3 runs 13 residues. CDR3 DNA sequence: TGTGCCAGCACCGGTGGACAGGGGGTGCCCCAGCATTTT. This translates into CASTGGQGVPQHF. The full variable domain, completed using reference TRBV2 and TRBJ1-5, is EPEVTQTPSHQVTQMGQEVILRCVPISNHLYFYWYRQILGQKVEFLVSFYNNEISEKSEIFDDQFSVERPDGSNFTLKIRSTKLEDSAMYFCASTGGQGVPQHFGDGTRLSIL.